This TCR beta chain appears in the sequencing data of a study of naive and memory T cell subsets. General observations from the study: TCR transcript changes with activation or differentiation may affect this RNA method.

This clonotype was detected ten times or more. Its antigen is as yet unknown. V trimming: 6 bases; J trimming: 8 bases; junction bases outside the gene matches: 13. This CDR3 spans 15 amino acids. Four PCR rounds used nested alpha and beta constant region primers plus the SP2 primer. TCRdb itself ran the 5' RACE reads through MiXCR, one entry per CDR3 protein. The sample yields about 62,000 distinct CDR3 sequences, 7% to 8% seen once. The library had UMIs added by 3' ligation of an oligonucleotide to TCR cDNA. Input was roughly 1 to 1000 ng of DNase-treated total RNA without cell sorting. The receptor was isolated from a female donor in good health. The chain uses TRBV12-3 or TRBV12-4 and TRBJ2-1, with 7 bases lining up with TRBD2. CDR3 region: CASRFERGERDEQFF. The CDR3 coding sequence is TGTGCCAGCAGGTTCGAGCGGGGCGAACGCGATGAGCAGTTCTTC.